The 26 T cell receptor beta chains below were found in one sample sequenced in a study of blood T cell repertoires in COVID-19. Repertoires were generated with immunoSEQ multiplex PCR, while TCRdb's copy carries only in-frame clones and drops some. The sample shows 350,000 to 400,000 clones, 70% to 90% of them seen only once. Sequenced: PBMCs or T cells enriched from blood (not recorded which). The receptors here all came from a woman younger than 35 who had recovered from COVID-19.

The genes are TRBV3-1 (or the pseudogene TRBV3-2) and TRBJ1-2, with D uncertain. The CDR3 totals 16 residues. CDR1 and CDR2 (germline): LGHDT, YNNKEL (reference sequence). Trimming stripped 0 bases from V and 6 bases from J, with 17 bases between. CDR3 sequence reads: CASSQDLGDTWHGYTF. The CDR3 coding sequence is TGTGCCAGCAGCCAAGATCTCGGCGACACCTGGCATGGCTACACCTTC.

This clone was detected once. This sequence joins TRBV7-9 and TRBJ1-3; the match to TRBD1 covers 7 bases. CDR1 is SEHNR and CDR2 is FQNEAQ in the germline V gene (reference sequence). Trimming cost V 1 base and J 4 bases; bases outside gene matches: 1. The CDR3 loop spans 14 amino acids. In DNA form, the CDR3 reads TGTGCCAGCAGCTTAGGGACAGGCGGAAACACCATATATTTT. It yields the protein CASSLGTGGNTIYF.

The rearrangement links TRBV3-1 (or the pseudogene TRBV3-2) to TRBJ1-1; 7 bases match TRBD1. Germline V CDR1 and CDR2: LGHDT, YNNKEL (reference sequence). The CDR3 covers 16 residues. With 2 bases clipped from V and 0 bases from J, the junction kept 6 bases outside the gene matches. This CDR3 is CASSQQQGTMNTEAFF. CDR3 coding DNA: TGTGCCAGCAGCCAACAACAGGGGACGATGAACACTGAAGCTTTCTTT.

The rearrangement uses TRBV27 and TRBJ1-5; no reliable D call. The ends were cut back, 6 bases at V and 0 bases at J, with 27 bases in the middle. The germline V gene encodes CDR1 MNHEY and CDR2 SMNVEV (reference sequence). The length of the CDR3 is 20 residues. DNA for the CDR3: TGTGCCAGCAGGGTCCCCAAACGAGGGCCAGGCCACCTTAGCAATCAGCCCCAGCATTTT. Translated, it gives CASRVPKRGPGHLSNQPQHF.

This chain joins TRBV5-6 and TRBJ2-3; D perhaps matches TRBD2 (7 bases). Trimming left V 0 bases short and J 6 bases short, with 23 bases between. The CDR3 length is 18 residues. Germline V lookup: CDR1 SGHDT, CDR2 YYEEEE. The CDR3 here is CASSLASGGGSGSDTQYF. The CDR3 DNA follows: TGTGCCAGCAGCTTGGCCTCGGGGGGCGGATCCGGGTCGGATACGCAGTATTTT.

V gene TRBV7-2 combines with J gene TRBJ1-1; perhaps TRBD1 as D (5 bases). With 3 bases removed from V and 5 bases from J, the gap between germline ends came to 13 bases. CDR3 length equals 14 residues. The germline CDR1 and CDR2 sequences are SGHTA and FQGNSA. The CDR3 DNA follows: TGTGCCAGCAGCTTCGATAACCAGGGTACTGAAGCTTTCTTT. It encodes CASSFDNQGTEAFF.

The rearrangement joins TRBV6-2 or TRBV6-3 to TRBJ2-7, with 7 nucleotides matching TRBD1. The CDR3 is 13 residues long. The V and J ends lost 6 bases and 6 bases, in that order; junction bases with no gene match: 8. The V gene's germline CDR1 is MNHEY and CDR2 SVGEGT. The CDR3 DNA is TGTGCCAGCAGCCTACAGGGGCGAATCGAGCAGTACTTC. This codes for CASSLQGRIEQYF.

The chain uses TRBV7-9 and TRBJ2-4, with D perhaps matching TRBD1 (6 bases). CDR3 size: 15 residues. The V gene lost 5 bases and the J gene lost 2 bases, with 13 bases spanning the gap. Germline V lookup: CDR1 SEHNR, CDR2 FQNEAQ (reference sequence). The CDR3 protein is CASSPPGVSKNIQYF. CDR3 DNA sequence: TGTGCCAGCAGCCCACCAGGGGTATCCAAAAACATTCAGTACTTC.

V gene TRBV9 combines with J gene TRBJ2-7, with TRBD2 identical over 7 bases. Trimming removed 3 bases from V and 7 bases from J; junction bases left unmatched: 7. The length of the CDR3 is 13 residues. Germline CDR1 is SGDLS and CDR2 is YYNGEE. The CDR3 nucleotides read TGTGCCAGCAGCGGGGTAGGGGAGGGGGAGCAGTACTTC. Amino acid sequence: CASSGVGEGEQYF.

This clone was picked up a small number of times. V usage is TRBV12-5 and J usage is TRBJ2-2, with a tentative D call TRBD1 (6 bases). The CDR3 length is 21 residues. V gave up 1 base and J gave up 6 bases, with 30 bases separating them. In germline, CDR1 is LGHNT, CDR2 FRNRAP. CDR3 nucleotide sequence: TGTGCTAGTGGTTTGGCACCTCGATGGAATACAGGGATTGGTTATGCCGGGGAGCTGTTTTTT. Protein: CASGLAPRWNTGIGYAGELFF.

Of note for this clone: At one boundary the junction diverges from the germline segment, which might be a read error. This chain uses TRBV18 with TRBJ1-6; no firm D call. The CDR3 sequence is 14 residues long. Germline assignment: CDR1 KGHSH and CDR2 LQKENI. The CDR3 nucleotides read TGTGCCAGCTCACCAACGGTGGAGGGTCCTCAAACGGAATTT. Its protein product is CASSPTVEGPQTEF.

The rearrangement joins TRBV4-1 to TRBJ1-5; perhaps TRBD1 as D (5 bases). Germline V gives CDR1 MGHRA, CDR2 YSYEKL. V shed 5 bases and J shed 5 bases, with 16 bases lying between them. This CDR3 region has 15 residues. The CDR3 region is CASSTPGLAYQPQHF. The CDR3 region has the DNA TGCGCCAGCAGCACCCCGGGACTGGCTTATCAGCCCCAGCATTTT.

Only a few counts were recorded for this clone. The rearrangement uses TRBV10-3 and TRBJ2-2, with D perhaps TRBD1 (6 bases). The CDR3 has 15 residues. Germline values: CDR1 ENHRY, CDR2 SYGVKD. V dropped 3 bases and J dropped 3 bases, with 11 bases sitting between them. The CDR3 sequence is CAISDPNRDTGELFF. CDR3 bases: TGTGCCATCAGTGACCCAAACAGGGACACCGGGGAGCTGTTTTTT.

This clone was seen a single time. The CDR3 nucleotides read TGTGCCTGGAGTGTATCAGGGGTAGGTGGCTACACCTTC. It encodes CAWSVSGVGGYTF. The gene calls are TRBV30 and TRBJ1-2, with D possibly TRBD1 on 6 matching bases. With 0 bases removed from V and 7 bases from J, the gap between germline ends came to 12 bases. The CDR3 loop spans 13 amino acids. Germline CDR1 GTSNPN, CDR2 SVGIG (reference sequence).

The gene calls are TRBV4-1 and TRBJ2-2, with 8 bases that match TRBD1. Unmatched junction bases numbered 9, after V lost 3 bases and J lost 3 bases. CDR1 and CDR2 from the germline V gene are MGHRA and YSYEKL. CDR3 size: 17 residues. The CDR3 nucleotides read TGCGCCAGCAGCCACCTCGCAGGGGGCGCGTACACCGGGGAGCTGTTTTTT. Translated, it gives CASSHLAGGAYTGELFF.

The chain links TRBV5-5 to TRBJ2-7, with D unclear. CDR3 length: 13 amino acids. The V and J ends lost 0 bases and 0 bases respectively, with 4 bases between them. The germline V gene has CDR1 SGHKS and CDR2 YYEKEE (reference sequence). The CDR3 loop is CASSLAGSYEQYF. The CDR3 region has the DNA TGTGCCAGCAGCTTGGCCGGCTCCTACGAGCAGTACTTC. Filled out from reference TRBV5-5 and TRBJ2-7, the complete variable domain reads DAGVTQSPTHLIKTRGQQVTLRCSPISGHKSVSWYQQVLGQGPQFIFQYYEKEERGRGNFPDRFSARQFPNYSSELNVNALLLGDSALYLCASSLAGSYEQYFGPGTRLTVT.

The rearrangement uses TRBV30 and TRBJ2-2; D may be TRBD2 (5 bases). CDR3 size: 15 residues. Germline V gives CDR1 GTSNPN, CDR2 SVGIG (reference sequence). Trimming left V 7 bases short and J 0 bases short, with 15 bases between. CDR3 DNA sequence: TGTGCCTACCTACCGGGAAACTCGAACACCGGGGAGCTGTTTTTT. Protein: CAYLPGNSNTGELFF.

The chain is built from TRBV12-3 or TRBV12-4 and TRBJ2-7; D gene uncertain. Trimming removed 2 bases at V and 5 bases at J, with 10 bases between. CDR3 size: 13 residues. The CDR3 nucleotides read TGTGCCAGCAGTTTACGGGTTCCCAACGAGCAGTACTTC. This encodes CASSLRVPNEQYF.

The chain employs TRBV3-1 (or the pseudogene TRBV3-2) and TRBJ2-3; 11 bases agree with TRBD2. The V and J ends lost 4 bases and 7 bases, in that order; junction bases with no gene match: 7. The CDR3 extends over 15 amino acids. Germline CDR1 reads LGHDT; CDR2 reads YNNKEL (reference sequence). The CDR3 nucleotides read TGTGCCAGCAGCCCCCCCCTAGCGGGGGGAAATACGCAGTATTTT. As protein: CASSPPLAGGNTQYF.

This sequence joins TRBV30 and TRBJ1-4, with D possibly being TRBD1 (5 bases). The CDR3 extends over 15 amino acids. From germline, CDR1 is GTSNPN and CDR2 SVGIG (reference sequence). The ends were cut back, 0 bases at V and 4 bases at J, with 12 bases in the middle. The CDR3 sequence is CAWSVHGGSNEKLFF. The CDR3 DNA reads TGTGCCTGGAGTGTACACGGGGGGAGTAATGAAAAACTGTTTTTT.

This chain connects TRBV9 to TRBJ2-7; 7 bases fit TRBD1. CDR3 length: 15 amino acids. J was trimmed by 4 bases and V by 0 bases; bases with no gene match: 7. The germline gives CDR1 SGDLS, CDR2 YYNGEE. The CDR3 sequence is CASSVEPGQPYEQYF. The CDR3 region has the DNA TGTGCCAGCAGCGTAGAACCGGGACAGCCTTACGAGCAGTACTTC.

The J gene is TRBJ1-6, the V gene TRBV7-2; D might be TRBD1 (5 bases). CDR1 is SGHTA and CDR2 is FQGNSA in the germline V gene. Between the trimmed V and J ends, which lost 1 base and 3 bases, there was a span of 16 bases. The CDR3 runs to 18 residues. CDR3 protein: CASSLVKGSGDYNSPLHF. DNA of the CDR3: TGTGCCAGCAGCTTAGTCAAGGGGTCGGGCGACTATAATTCACCCCTCCACTTT.

The V call is TRBV6-5, the J call TRBJ2-7; D is perhaps TRBD1 (6 bases). CDR3 length: 15 amino acids. V was clipped by 0 bases and J by 2 bases, with 11 bases between them. Germline V gene data show CDR1 as MNHEY and CDR2 as SVGAGI. CDR3 DNA: TGTGCCAGCAGTTACTCGGGGGCAGGGACCTACGAGCAGTACTTC. This sequence encodes CASSYSGAGTYEQYF.

This chain links TRBV7-9 with TRBJ1-6; D remains unclear. Per the germline V gene, CDR1 is SEHNR and CDR2 is FQNEAQ (reference sequence). The CDR3 has 13 amino acids. Deletions cut 8 bases from V and 10 bases from J, with 15 bases between. CDR3 bases: TGTGCCAGCTCGCCCGGGATAGGATCACCCCTCCACTTT. It yields the protein CASSPGIGSPLHF.

The CDR3 DNA reads TGTGCCAGCAGTAACCCCACAGGTCTGCTTCAGTTCTTC. Its protein product is CASSNPTGLLQFF. The chain is built from TRBV25-1 and TRBJ2-1; the D gene is possibly TRBD1 (5 bases). Germline CDR1 MGHDK, CDR2 SYGVNS. V gave up 5 bases and J gave up 13 bases, with 18 bases separating them. The CDR3 is made up of 13 amino acids.

The chain joins TRBV9 to TRBJ2-3; D is unclear. Trimming left V 0 bases short and J 2 bases short, with 19 bases between. This CDR3 region has 18 residues. Germline-derived CDR1 and CDR2 are SGDLS and YYNGEE. CDR3 sequence: CASSVEQNTNRYTDTQYF. The CDR3 DNA follows: TGTGCCAGCAGCGTAGAACAGAACACAAACCGTTACACAGATACGCAGTATTTT.